These T cell receptor beta chains were read from a single sample in a study of shared clonotypes between healthy human individuals. The table came from immunoSEQ multiplex PCR; TCRdb's copy has only in-frame clones and leaves some out. Found here are under 130,000 clones, about 66% of them singletons; the top ten hold approximately 23%. The sample consisted of memory CD8+ T cells sorted from blood. These receptors all stem from a woman aged 30 to 39 in good health. Each CDR3 is given with its conserved first and last residue. The D gene is left open where the match is weak. Clone size is given for some rows only: seen once, a few or many times, or a class if the clone is expanded.

d_call	v_call	clone_size	j_call	cdr3_nt	cdr3_aa
.	TRBV7-5	.	TRBJ1-2	TGTGCCAGCAGCCCCGGTGGCTTCTATGGCTACACCTTC	CASSPGGFYGYTF
.	TRBV7-6	.	TRBJ1-1	TGTGCCAGCAGCTTAGCAGGGAAGGGGACTGAAGCTTTCTTT	CASSLAGKGTEAFF
.	TRBV7-2	few	TRBJ2-1	TGTGCCAGCAGCTTATTCAGTGGGACGGGGATTGACAATGAGCAGTTCTTC	CASSLFSGTGIDNEQFF
TRBD2	TRBV30	many	TRBJ2-7	TGTGCCTGGAGTGGACTAGCGGGAGAAAAGACCTACGAGCAGTACTTC	CAWSGLAGEKTYEQYF
.	TRBV30	.	TRBJ2-1	TGTGCCTCGGACGGGGTATACAATGAGCAGTTCTTC	CASDGVYNEQFF
.	TRBV19	.	TRBJ1-2	TGTGCCAGTAGTGCCCGAGGGGGACGATATGGCTACACCTTC	CASSARGGRYGYTF
.	TRBV5-4	.	TRBJ2-7	TGTGCCAGCAGCTTGGGTGTTTCTCTAAGCTTCTACGAGCAGTACTTC	CASSLGVSLSFYEQYF
.	TRBV19	.	TRBJ2-7	TGTGCCAGTAGCTCACGGACTTCGCCCTACGAGCAGTACTTC	CASSSRTSPYEQYF
TRBD2	TRBV4-1	once	TRBJ2-5	TGCGCCAGCAGCCAAGTCATACTAGCGGGAGGTCGGGAGACCCAGTACTTC	CASSQVILAGGRETQYF
.	TRBV2	.	TRBJ2-1	TGTGCCAGCAGTGAGGTGGCGAATTCCTACAATGAGCAGTTCTTC	CASSEVANSYNEQFF